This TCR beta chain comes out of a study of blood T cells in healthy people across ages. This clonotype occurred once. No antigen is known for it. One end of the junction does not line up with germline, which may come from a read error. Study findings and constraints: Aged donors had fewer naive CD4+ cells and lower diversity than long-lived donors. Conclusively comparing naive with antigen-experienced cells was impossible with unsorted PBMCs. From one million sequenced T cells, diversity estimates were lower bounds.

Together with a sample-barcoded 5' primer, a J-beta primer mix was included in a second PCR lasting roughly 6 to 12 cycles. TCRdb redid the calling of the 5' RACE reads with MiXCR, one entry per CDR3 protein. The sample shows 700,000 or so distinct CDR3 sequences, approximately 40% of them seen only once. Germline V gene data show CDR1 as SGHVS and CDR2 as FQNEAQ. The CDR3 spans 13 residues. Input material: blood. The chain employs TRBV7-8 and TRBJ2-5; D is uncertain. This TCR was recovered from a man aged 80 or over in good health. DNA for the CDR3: TGTGTCAGCAGCCTAGGACCAAAAGAGACCCAGTACTTC. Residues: CVSSLGPKETQYF.